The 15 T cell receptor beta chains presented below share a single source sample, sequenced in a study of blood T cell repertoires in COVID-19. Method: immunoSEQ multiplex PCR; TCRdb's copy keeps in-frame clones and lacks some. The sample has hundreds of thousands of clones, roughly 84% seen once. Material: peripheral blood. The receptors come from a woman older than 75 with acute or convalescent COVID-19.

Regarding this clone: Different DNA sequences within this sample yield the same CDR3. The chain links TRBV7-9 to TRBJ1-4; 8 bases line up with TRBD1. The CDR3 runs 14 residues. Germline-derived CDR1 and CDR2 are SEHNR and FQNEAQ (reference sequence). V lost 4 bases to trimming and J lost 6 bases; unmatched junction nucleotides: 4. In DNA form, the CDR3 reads TGTGCCAGCAGCTCCAGGGGGCTTGATGAAAAACTGTTTTTT. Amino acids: CASSSRGLDEKLFF.

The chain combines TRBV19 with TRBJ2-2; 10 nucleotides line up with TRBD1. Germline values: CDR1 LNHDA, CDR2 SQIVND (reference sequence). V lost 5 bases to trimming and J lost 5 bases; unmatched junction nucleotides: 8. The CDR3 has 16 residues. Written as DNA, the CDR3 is TGTGCCAGTAGTCGACTGGGGACAGGGGATACCGGGGAGCTGTTTTTT. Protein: CASSRLGTGDTGELFF.

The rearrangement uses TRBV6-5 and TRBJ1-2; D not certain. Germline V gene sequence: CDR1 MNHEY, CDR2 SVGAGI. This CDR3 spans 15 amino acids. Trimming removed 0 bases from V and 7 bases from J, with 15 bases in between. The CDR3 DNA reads TGTGCCAGCAGTTACTCGGCAGAACGAAAATCTGGCTACACCTTC. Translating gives CASSYSAERKSGYTF.

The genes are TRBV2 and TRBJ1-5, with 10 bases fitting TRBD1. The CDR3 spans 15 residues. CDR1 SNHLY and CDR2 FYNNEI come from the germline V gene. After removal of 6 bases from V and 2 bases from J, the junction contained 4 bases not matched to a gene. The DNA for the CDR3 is TGTGCCAGCAGGACCGGGACAGGGGGCAATCAGCCCCAGCATTTT. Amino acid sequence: CASRTGTGGNQPQHF. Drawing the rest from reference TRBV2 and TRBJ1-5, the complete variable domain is EPEVTQTPSHQVTQMGQEVILRCVPISNHLYFYWYRQILGQKVEFLVSFYNNEISEKSEIFDDQFSVERPDGSNFTLKIRSTKLEDSAMYFCASRTGTGGNQPQHFGDGTRLSIL.

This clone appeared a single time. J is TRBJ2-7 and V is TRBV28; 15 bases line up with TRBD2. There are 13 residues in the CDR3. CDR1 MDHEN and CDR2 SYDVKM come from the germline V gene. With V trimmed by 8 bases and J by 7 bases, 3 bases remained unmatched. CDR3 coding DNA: TGTGCCAGCGGACTAGCGGGGGGGAATGAGCAGTACTTC. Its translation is CASGLAGGNEQYF.

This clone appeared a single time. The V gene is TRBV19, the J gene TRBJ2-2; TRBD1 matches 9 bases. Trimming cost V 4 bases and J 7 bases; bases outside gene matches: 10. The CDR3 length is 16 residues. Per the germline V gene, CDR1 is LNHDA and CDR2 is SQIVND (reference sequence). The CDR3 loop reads CASSTIRGQGGGELFF. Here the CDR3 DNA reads TGTGCCAGTAGTACGATAAGGGGACAGGGAGGCGGGGAGCTGTTTTTT.

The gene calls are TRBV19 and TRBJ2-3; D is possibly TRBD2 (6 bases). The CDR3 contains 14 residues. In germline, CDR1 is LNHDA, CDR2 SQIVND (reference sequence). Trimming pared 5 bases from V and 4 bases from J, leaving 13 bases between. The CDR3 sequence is CASSRRGIADTQYF. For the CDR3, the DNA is TGTGCCAGTAGTCGACGGGGGATCGCAGATACGCAGTATTTT.

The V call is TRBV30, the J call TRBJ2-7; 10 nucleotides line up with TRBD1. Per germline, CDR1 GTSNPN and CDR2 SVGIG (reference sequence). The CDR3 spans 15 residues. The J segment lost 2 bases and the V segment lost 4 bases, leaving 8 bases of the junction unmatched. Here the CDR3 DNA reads TGTGCCTGGAACAAAGGACAGGGGGTCACCTACGAGCAGTACTTC. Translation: CAWNKGQGVTYEQYF.

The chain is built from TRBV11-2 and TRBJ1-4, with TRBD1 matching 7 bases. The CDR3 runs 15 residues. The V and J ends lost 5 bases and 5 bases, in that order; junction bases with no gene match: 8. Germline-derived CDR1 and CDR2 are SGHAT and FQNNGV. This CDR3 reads CASSQQGQQNEKLFF. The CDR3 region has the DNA TGTGCCAGCAGCCAACAGGGACAGCAAAATGAAAAACTGTTTTTT.

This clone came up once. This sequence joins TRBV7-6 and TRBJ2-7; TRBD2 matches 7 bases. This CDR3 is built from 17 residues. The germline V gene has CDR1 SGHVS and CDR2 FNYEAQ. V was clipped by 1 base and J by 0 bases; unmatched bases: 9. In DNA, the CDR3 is TGTGCCAGCAGCTTAGGGTTCAGCGGGGCCAGCTCCTACGAGCAGTACTTC. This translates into CASSLGFSGASSYEQYF.

The CDR3 loop is CASSEQGSATQYF. CDR3 in DNA: TGTGCCAGCAGTGAACAGGGGAGCGCGACCCAGTACTTC. The V call is TRBV12-3 or TRBV12-4, the J call TRBJ2-5; 7 positions match TRBD1. The CDR3 is 13 residues long. The V segment lost 5 bases and the J segment 7 bases; nucleotides outside the gene matches: 7.

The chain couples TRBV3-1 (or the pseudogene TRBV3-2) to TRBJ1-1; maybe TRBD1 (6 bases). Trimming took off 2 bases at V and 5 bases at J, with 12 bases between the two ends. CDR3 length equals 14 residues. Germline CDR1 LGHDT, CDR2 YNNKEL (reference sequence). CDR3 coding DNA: TGTGCCAGCAGCCAATTCGTGGGGGCTACTGAAGCTTTCTTT. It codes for CASSQFVGATEAFF.

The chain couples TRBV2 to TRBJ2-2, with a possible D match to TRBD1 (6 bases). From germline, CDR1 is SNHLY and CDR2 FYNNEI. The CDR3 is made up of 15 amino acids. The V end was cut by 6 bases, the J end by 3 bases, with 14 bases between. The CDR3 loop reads CASSGLEGDTGELFF. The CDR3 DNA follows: TGTGCCAGCAGCGGGCTAGAGGGGGACACCGGGGAGCTGTTTTTT.

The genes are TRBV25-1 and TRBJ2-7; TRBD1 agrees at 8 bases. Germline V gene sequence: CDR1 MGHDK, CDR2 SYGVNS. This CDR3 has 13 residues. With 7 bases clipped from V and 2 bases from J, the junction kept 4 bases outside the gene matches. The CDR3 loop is CASTSDRAYEQYF. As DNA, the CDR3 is TGTGCCAGCACTTCGGACAGGGCCTACGAGCAGTACTTC.

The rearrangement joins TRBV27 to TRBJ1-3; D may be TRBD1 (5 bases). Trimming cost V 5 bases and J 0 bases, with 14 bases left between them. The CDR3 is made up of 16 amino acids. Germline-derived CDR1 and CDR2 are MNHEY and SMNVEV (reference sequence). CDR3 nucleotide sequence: TGTGCCAGCAGTGCGAAGACAGTTAACTCTGGAAACACCATATATTTT. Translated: CASSAKTVNSGNTIYF.